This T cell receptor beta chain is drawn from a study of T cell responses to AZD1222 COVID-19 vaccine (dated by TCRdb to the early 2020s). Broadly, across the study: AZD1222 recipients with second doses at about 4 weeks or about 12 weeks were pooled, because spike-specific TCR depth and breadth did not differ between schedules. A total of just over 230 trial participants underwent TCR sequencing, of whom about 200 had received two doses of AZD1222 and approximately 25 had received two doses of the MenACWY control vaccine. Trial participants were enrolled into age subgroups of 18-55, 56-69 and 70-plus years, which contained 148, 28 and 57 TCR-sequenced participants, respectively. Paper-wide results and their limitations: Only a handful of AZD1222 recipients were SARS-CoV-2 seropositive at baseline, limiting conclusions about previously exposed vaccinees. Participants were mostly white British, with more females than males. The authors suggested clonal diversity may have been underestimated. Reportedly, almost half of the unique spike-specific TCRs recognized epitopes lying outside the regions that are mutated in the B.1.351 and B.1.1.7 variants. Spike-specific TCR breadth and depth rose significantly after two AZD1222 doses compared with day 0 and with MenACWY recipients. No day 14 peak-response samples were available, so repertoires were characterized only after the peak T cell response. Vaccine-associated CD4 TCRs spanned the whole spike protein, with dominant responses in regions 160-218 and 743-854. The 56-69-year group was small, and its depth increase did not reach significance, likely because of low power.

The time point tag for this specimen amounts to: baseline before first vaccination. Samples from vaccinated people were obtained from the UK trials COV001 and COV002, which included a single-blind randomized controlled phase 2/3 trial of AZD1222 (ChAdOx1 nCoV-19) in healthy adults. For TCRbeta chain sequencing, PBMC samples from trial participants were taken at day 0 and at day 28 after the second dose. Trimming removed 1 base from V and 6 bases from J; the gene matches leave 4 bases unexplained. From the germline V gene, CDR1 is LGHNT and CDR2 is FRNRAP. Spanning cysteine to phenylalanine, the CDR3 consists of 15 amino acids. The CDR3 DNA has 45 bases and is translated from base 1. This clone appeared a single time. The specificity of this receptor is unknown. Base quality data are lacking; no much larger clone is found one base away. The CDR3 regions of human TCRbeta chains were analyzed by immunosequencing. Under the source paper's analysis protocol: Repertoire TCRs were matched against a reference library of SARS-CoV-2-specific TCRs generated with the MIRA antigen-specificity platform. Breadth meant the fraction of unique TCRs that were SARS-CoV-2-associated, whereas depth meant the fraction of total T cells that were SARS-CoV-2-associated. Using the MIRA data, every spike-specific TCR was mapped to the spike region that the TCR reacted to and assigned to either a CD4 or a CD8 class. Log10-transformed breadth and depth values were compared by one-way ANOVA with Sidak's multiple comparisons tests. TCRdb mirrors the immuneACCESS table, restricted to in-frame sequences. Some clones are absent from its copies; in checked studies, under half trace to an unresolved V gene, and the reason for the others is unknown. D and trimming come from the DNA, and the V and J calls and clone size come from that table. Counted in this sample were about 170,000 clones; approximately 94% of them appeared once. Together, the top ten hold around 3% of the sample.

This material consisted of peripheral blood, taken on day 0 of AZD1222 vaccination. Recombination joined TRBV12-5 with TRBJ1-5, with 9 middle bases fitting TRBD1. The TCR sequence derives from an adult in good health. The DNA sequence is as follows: TGTGCTAGTGGTTTGGGGGACAGGGCGGCTCAGCCCCAGCATTTT. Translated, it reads CASGLGDRAAQPQHF.